Listed here is a single T cell receptor beta chain. Its matching antigen is unknown. Looked up from germline, CDR1 is KGHSH and CDR2 is LQKENI. The CDR3 is 13 amino acids. The V and J ends lost 1 base and 3 bases respectively, with 6 bases between them. This table comes from immunoSEQ multiplex PCR, and its TCRdb copy is limited to in-frame clones, with some not included. This sample carries fewer than 75,000 clones, around 88% of them seen once, and the ten largest clones take 0.6% to 0.7%. The data belong to a study of OX40 agonist ivuxolimab in advanced cancers. Study background: Administration of intravenous ivuxolimab to patients occurred every 2 weeks at 0.01 to 10 mg/kg.

Findings and limits, study-wide: Relative to CD4+ cells, CD8+ T cells on average had more expanded clones. Expanded peripheral T cells had an undetermined antigen specificity.

The sample was CD4+ or CD8+ T cells sorted from blood, taken in a trial of the OX40 agonist ivuxolimab. The TCR originated in an adult with an advanced solid tumor such as melanoma, head and neck, liver or kidney cancer. The chain links TRBV18 to TRBJ1-2; D remains unclear. The CDR3 nucleotides are TGTGCCAGCTCACCACAGGAGGACTATGGCTACACCTTC. As protein: CASSPQEDYGYTF.